Described below is a single TCR beta chain sequence and its context. Its antigen is as yet unknown. CDR3 length: 19 amino acids. V lost 2 bases, J lost 5 bases, and 20 bases stayed unmatched. Germline V gives CDR1 MNHNS, CDR2 SASEGT. This sample was included in a study of a mutant IDH1 vaccine in newly diagnosed glioma. Overall study: Mean patient age was approximately 39 years; around 60% were male and around 38% female. Former treatment meant radiotherapy, temozolomide, or both; the majority had gotten both.

General study results and limits: Apparently unrelated to pseudoprogression were changes in the top peripheral T cell clonotypes. Among patients, roughly 93% showed immune responses induced by the vaccine.

Measured with immunoSEQ multiplex PCR; TCRdb has only the in-frame clones, and not every one. The sample records roughly 84,000 clones, over 75% being singletons. The time point is: baseline, week 1 (first vaccination visit). Described treatment: pre-vaccination baseline after standard-of-care therapy. The material sequenced was PBMCs, taken from a glioma patient treated with radiotherapy, temozolomide or both. The genes are TRBV6-1 and TRBJ1-2; 7 bases fit TRBD1. The sequence was obtained from a man aged 35 to 55 with glioma. Some clones in this sample may be carry-over from other donors' samples. The CDR3 region is CASSEKPPGQQRVYYGYTF. The CDR3 DNA follows: TGTGCCAGCAGTGAAAAACCCCCGGGACAGCAGCGAGTGTATTATGGCTACACCTTC.